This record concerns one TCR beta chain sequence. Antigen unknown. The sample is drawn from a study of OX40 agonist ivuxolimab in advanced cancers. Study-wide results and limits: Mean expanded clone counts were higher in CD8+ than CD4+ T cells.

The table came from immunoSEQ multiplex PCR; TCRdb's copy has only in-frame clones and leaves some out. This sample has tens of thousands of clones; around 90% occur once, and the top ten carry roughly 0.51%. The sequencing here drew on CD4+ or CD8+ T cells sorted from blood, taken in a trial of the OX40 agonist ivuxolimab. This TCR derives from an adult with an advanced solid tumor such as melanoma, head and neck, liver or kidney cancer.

This CDR3 is CARASNQPQHF. In nucleotides, the CDR3 is TGTGCCAGGGCTAGCAATCAGCCCCAGCATTTT. This chain links TRBV19 with TRBJ1-5, with D unclear. V lost 9 bases and J lost 0, with 3 bases in between. CDR3 length: 11 residues. Per the germline V gene, CDR1 is LNHDA and CDR2 is SQIVND (reference sequence).